The clone carrying this T cell receptor beta chain came up a few times. Its antigen is unknown. The sample originates from a study of T-cell memory formation after mild COVID-19. About the study: TCR clusters were mostly donor specific. General study results and limits: Contracting clones, day 15 to 85, had balanced CD4/CD8, and later expanders favored CD4+.

A 5'RACE reaction primed in the constant segment made cDNA libraries of TCR alpha and TCR beta, and these carried sample barcodes and UMIs. TCRdb used MiXCR to reprocess the 5' RACE reads, holding one entry per CDR3 protein. This table has about 340,000 distinct CDR3 sequences, roughly 15% appearing once. Per the germline V gene, CDR1 is LNHNV and CDR2 is YYDKDF (reference sequence). This CDR3 spans 12 amino acids. V was trimmed by 1 base and J by 2 bases, leaving 0 bases between them. V gene TRBV15 combines with J gene TRBJ1-5, with no clear D. The sequencing sample was made of PBMCs or a T cell subset sorted from them (not recorded which). This receptor was identified in a young man who had mild COVID-19 (a few samples of this study predate the infection). Cell type and time point are not known. CDR3 nucleotide sequence: TGTGCCACCAGCAGAGGCAATCAGCCCCAGCATTTT. Translation: CATSRGNQPQHF.